The next 29 T cell receptor beta chains were all read from a single sample in a study of T cell clonality in common variable immunodeficiency. Study conclusions and caveats: Fewer deletions and N-nucleotide insertions were reportedly seen in common variable immunodeficiency TCR beta sequences.

Assay used: immunoSEQ multiplex PCR; TCRdb lists only in-frame clones, some missing. Altogether some 17,000 clones were found in the sample, and no singletons occur. Antigens of these TCRs are unknown. The sample was peripheral blood mononuclear cells. All receptors derive from a human donor with common variable immunodeficiency.

A remark on this clone: The read gets to within 3 residues of the CDR3 end, and the germline J gene fills in the rest. The V gene is TRBV20-1, the J gene TRBJ2-7; TRBD2 agrees at 8 bases. The germline V gene has CDR1 DFQATT and CDR2 SNEGSKA (reference sequence). This CDR3 spans 15 amino acids. Trimming removed 0 bases from V and 5 bases from J; junction bases left unmatched: 9. Here the CDR3 reads CSARDTSGRSHEQYF. The part of the CDR3 DNA that was read is TGCAGTGCTAGAGACACCAGCGGGAGATCCCACGAG.

This clone occurred a few times. The part of the CDR3 DNA that was read is TGTGCCAGCAATCAAGCGTGGCTAGCGGGAGGAGGGGACTACGAG. Translation gives CASNQAWLAGGGDYE. The entire CDR3 sequence reads CASNQAWLAGGGDYEQYF. The J gene is TRBJ2-7, the V gene TRBV6-1, with 11 positions matching TRBD2. The read comes to an end 3 residues before the CDR3 does, leaving the germline J gene to fill in the end. The CDR3 is made up of 18 amino acids. The germline CDR1 and CDR2 sequences are MNHNS and SASEGT. V shed 7 bases and J 3 bases; nucleotides not matched to a gene: 17.

This clone was found many times. Read sequence stops 3 residues before the CDR3 end, and the germline J gene provides the missing end. The chain employs TRBV29-1 and TRBJ2-1, with 12 bases matching TRBD2. The CDR3 runs 15 residues. The germline CDR1 and CDR2 sequences are SQVTM and ANQGSEA. The V segment lost 3 bases and the J segment 4 bases; nucleotides outside the gene matches: 4. The CDR3 loop reads CSVDLAGGLYNEQFF. The sequenced CDR3 bases are TGCAGCGTTGACCTAGCGGGGGGGTTATACAATGAG.

About this clone: The CDR3 extends 3 residues past the end of the read, so its final part is completed from the germline J gene. This chain connects TRBV19 to TRBJ1-5; D call uncertain. This CDR3 region has 16 residues. In germline, CDR1 is LNHDA, CDR2 SQIVND (reference sequence). V was shortened by 5 bases and J by 1 base, with 15 bases between the two germline ends. The CDR3 sequence is CASSPRVRPSNQPQHF. Partial CDR3 DNA: TGTGCCAGTAGTCCGAGGGTCCGGCCAAGCAATCAGCCC.

This clone was seen more than once but under ten times. The CDR3 bases that were read are TGTGCCAGCAGCTTAACGAAATTTTTAGGGACAGAAGAGACC. Encoded protein: CASSLTKFLGTEET. The complete CDR3 reads CASSLTKFLGTEETQYF. The chain combines TRBV7-6 with TRBJ2-5; 7 bases agree with TRBD1. The read terminates 3 residues ahead of where the CDR3 ends, so the germline J gene completes it. In germline, CDR1 is SGHVS, CDR2 FNYEAQ. This CDR3 contains 17 residues. The ends lost 2 bases at V and 3 bases at J; junction bases unmatched: 12.

A note on this clone: The CDR3 end is not reached by the read, which stops 3 residues before it; the germline J gene fills it in. The chain links TRBV5-1 to TRBJ1-5; TRBD1 is a possible D gene (5 bases). V was shortened by 0 bases and J by 3 bases, with 7 bases between the two germline ends. The CDR3 is 14 amino acids. Germline CDR1 reads SGHRS; CDR2 reads YFSETQ. CDR3 loop: CASSLGQLNQPQHF. CDR3 DNA, as far as it was read: TGCGCCAGCAGCTTGGGACAGCTCAATCAGCCC.

The table lists this clone with many counts. The read terminates 3 residues ahead of where the CDR3 ends, so the germline J gene completes it. V usage is TRBV29-1 and J usage is TRBJ1-2; 7 bases are a match to TRBD1. Germline CDR1 SQVTM, CDR2 ANQGSEA. The CDR3 runs to 13 residues. V shed 5 bases, J shed 2 bases, and the junction held 5 bases outside the gene matches. The CDR3 region is CSVWLQGNYGYTF. The CDR3 DNA, read in part, is TGCAGCGTTTGGCTACAGGGGAACTATGGC.

This clone was counted at least ten times. Sequencing ends 3 residues short of the CDR3 end; the germline J gene provides the rest. The J gene is TRBJ1-1, the V gene TRBV6-2 or TRBV6-3; D may be TRBD1 (5 bases). With 7 bases removed from V and 6 bases from J, the gap between germline ends came to 15 bases. The CDR3 has 13 amino acids. The germline gives CDR1 MNHEY, CDR2 SVGEGT. This CDR3 reads CASTTDIGAEAFF. CDR3 DNA (partial): TGTGCCAGCACTACGGACATAGGGGCTGAA.

This clone was recorded many times. With the read ending 3 residues before the CDR3 end, the germline J gene is used to fill in that end. The chain has TRBV5-4 and TRBJ2-3; 8 bases align to TRBD2. This CDR3 contains 15 residues. The V gene's germline CDR1 is SGHNT and CDR2 YYREEE (reference sequence). J was trimmed by 1 base and V by 0 bases; bases with no gene match: 1. The CDR3: CASSLATSGTDTQYF. The covered CDR3 bases are TGTGCCAGCAGCTTGGCGACTAGCGGCACAGATACG.

Notes on this clone: The read ends 3 residues early relative to the CDR3; the germline J gene fills the gap. The rearrangement joins TRBV5-1 to TRBJ1-2; 7 nucleotides match TRBD1. Trimming removed 4 bases from V and 6 bases from J; junction bases left unmatched: 3. The germline V gene has CDR1 SGHRS and CDR2 YFSETQ. This CDR3 is built from 12 residues. CDR3 bases read: TGCGCCAGCAGCGAACAGGGGAATGGC. It encodes CASSEQGNG. The full CDR3 sequence reads CASSEQGNGYTF.

Note on this clone: The read terminates 3 residues before the CDR3 end, so the remaining end is supplied by the germline J gene. This chain connects TRBV7-3 to TRBJ2-7, with 7 bases aligning to TRBD2. The V gene end was trimmed by 2 bases and the J gene end by 6 bases; junction bases not matched to a gene: 7. This CDR3 is built from 14 residues. Germline values: CDR1 SGHTA, CDR2 FQGTGA. CDR3 amino acids: CASSLGGSLREQYF. CDR3 bases read: TGTGCCAGCAGCTTAGGCGGGAGTCTTCGCGAG.

This clone rates as medium-sized. The CDR3 is cut off 3 residues early in the read; its end comes from the germline J gene. The J gene is TRBJ1-1, the V gene TRBV4-1; D is uncertain. Trimming pared 2 bases from V and 5 bases from J, leaving 9 bases between. The germline gives CDR1 MGHRA, CDR2 YSYEKL. This CDR3 is 13 amino acids long. CDR3 in amino acids: CASSQSGETEAFF. CDR3 DNA, as far as it was read: TGCGCCAGCAGCCAATCCGGGGAAACTGAA.

Many counts were recorded for this clone. The CDR3 end lies 3 residues beyond the end of the read and is filled in from the germline J gene. This chain links TRBV29-1 with TRBJ2-1; 9 positions match TRBD1. With 6 bases clipped from V and 6 bases from J, the junction kept 9 bases outside the gene matches. Looked up from germline, CDR1 is SQVTM and CDR2 is ANQGSEA. This CDR3 has 14 amino acids. Incomplete CDR3 DNA: TGCAGCGTCGAGGCCGGGACAGGGCTCAATGAG. Its protein product is CSVEAGTGLNE. The full-length CDR3 reads as CSVEAGTGLNEQFF.

This clone occurred a few times. The read terminates 3 residues before the CDR3 end, so the remaining end is supplied by the germline J gene. The chain combines TRBV5-6 with TRBJ1-1, with 7 bases that match TRBD1. This CDR3 region has 15 residues. Germline CDR1 and CDR2: SGHDT and YYEEEE. V shed 1 base, J shed 1 base, and the junction held 4 bases outside the gene matches. The CDR3 sequence: CASSLYWTGNTEAFF. The sequenced CDR3 bases are TGTGCCAGCAGCTTGTATTGGACAGGGAACACTGAA.

This clone was seen repeatedly, ten times or more. The read ends 3 residues before the CDR3 terminus; that terminus is restored from the germline J gene. The chain carries TRBV7-6 and TRBJ2-3; D not certain. Trimming took 1 base from V and 1 from J, leaving 9 bases between them. The CDR3 length is 15 residues. Germline V lookup: CDR1 SGHVS, CDR2 FNYEAQ. CDR3 DNA (partial): TGTGCCAGCAGCTTAGTAGGGTCTGGCACAGATACG. It codes for CASSLVGSGTDT. The full CDR3 sequence reads CASSLVGSGTDTQYF.

A remark on this clone: Read data end 3 residues before the CDR3 end; the end is taken from the germline J gene. The chain is built from TRBV18 and TRBJ2-3, with 10 bases lining up with TRBD2. The CDR3 has 16 amino acids. V was pared by 3 bases and J by 1 base, with 4 bases of the junction left unmatched. Germline lookup yields CDR1 KGHSH and CDR2 LQKENI. The CDR3 protein is CASSPSLAGGTDTQYF. The part of the CDR3 DNA that was read is TGTGCCAGCTCACCGTCGCTAGCGGGAGGCACAGATACG.

Points on this clone: The read terminates 3 residues before the CDR3 end, so the remaining end is supplied by the germline J gene. The rearrangement links TRBV18 to TRBJ1-2, with TRBD1 as a possible D gene (5 bases). CDR3 length: 15 amino acids. CDR1 is KGHSH and CDR2 is LQKENI in the germline V gene. The covered CDR3 bases are TGTGCCAGCTCACTCGGGACTGGCCAATTCGACGGC. It is translated as CASSLGTGQFDG. The whole CDR3 sequence reads CASSLGTGQFDGYTF.

The table lists this clone with a few counts. Read sequence stops 3 residues before the CDR3 end, and the germline J gene provides the missing end. The rearrangement joins TRBV11-1 to TRBJ2-5, with 8 bases aligning to TRBD1. The CDR3 runs 14 residues. Germline CDR1 is SGHAT and CDR2 is FQDESV (reference sequence). V shed 1 base, J shed 2 bases, and the junction held 0 bases outside the gene matches. The CDR3 sequence is CASSLGTGQETQYF. The covered CDR3 bases are TGTGCCAGCAGCTTAGGGACAGGGCAAGAGACC.

This clone has just a few counts. Read sequence stops 3 residues before the CDR3 end, and the germline J gene provides the missing end. The V and J genes are TRBV19 and TRBJ1-1; D remains ambiguous. Germline V lookup: CDR1 LNHDA, CDR2 SQIVND (reference sequence). V lost 4 bases, J lost 0 bases, and 9 bases lay in between. The CDR3 totals 14 residues. The CDR3 here is CASSTGIMNTEAFF. The sequenced CDR3 bases are TGTGCCAGTAGTACGGGGATCATGAACACTGAA.

Points on this clone: The read ends 3 residues early relative to the CDR3; the germline J gene fills the gap. V usage is TRBV5-1 and J usage is TRBJ1-2; D is uncertain. CDR1 SGHRS and CDR2 YFSETQ come from the germline V gene. The CDR3 length is 13 residues. Incomplete CDR3 DNA: TGCGCCAGCAGCTTCGAGCCCTTGTGGGGC. It codes for CASSFEPLWG. The complete CDR3 reads CASSFEPLWGYTF.

In its sample, this clone was seen a few times. The read halts 3 residues ahead of the CDR3 end, with the missing end drawn from the germline J gene. The chain uses TRBV7-6 and TRBJ2-3, with D perhaps matching TRBD2 (6 bases). The CDR3 totals 14 residues. V lost 5 bases, J lost 4 bases, and 13 bases lay in between. Germline V gene lookup returns CDR1 SGHVS and CDR2 FNYEAQ. The CDR3: CASSERGGPDTQYF. The part of the CDR3 DNA that was read is TGTGCCAGCAGCGAGAGGGGAGGTCCAGATACG.

The sample holds a few counts of this clone. The missing CDR3 end, 3 residues past where the read stops, is filled in from the germline J gene. The rearrangement joins TRBV20-1 to TRBJ2-7; possible D gene TRBD2, 6 bases. The CDR3 consists of 16 residues. The germline V and J ends were trimmed by 0 bases and 5 bases, with 20 bases remaining between them. Germline V gene lookup returns CDR1 DFQATT and CDR2 SNEGSKA (reference sequence). The sequenced CDR3 bases are TGCAGTGCTAGAGAGATGTGGGACTTTCTTTCCGACGAG. Protein product: CSAREMWDFLSDE. The whole CDR3 protein is CSAREMWDFLSDEQYF.

This clone was found a few times. From the germline J gene comes the end of the CDR3, since the read stops 3 residues before it. The V call is TRBV2, the J call TRBJ1-2; TRBD1 agrees at 8 bases. Germline V gives CDR1 SNHLY, CDR2 FYNNEI. V was pared by 3 bases and J by 5 bases, with 8 bases of the junction left unmatched. CDR3 length: 15 residues. Partial CDR3 DNA: TGTGCCAGCAGTGAGGCAGGGGGCGATCAATATGGC. Protein sequence: CASSEAGGDQYG. The CDR3, in full, reads CASSEAGGDQYGYTF. Complete variable domain (other parts from reference TRBV2 and TRBJ1-2): EPEVTQTPSHQVTQMGQEVILRCVPISNHLYFYWYRQILGQKVEFLVSFYNNEISEKSEIFDDQFSVERPDGSNFTLKIRSTKLEDSAMYFCASSEAGGDQYGYTFGSGTRLTVV.

As concerns this clone: The read stops 3 residues short of the end of the CDR3; the missing end is completed from the germline J gene. This chain joins TRBV5-5 and TRBJ2-5, with D possibly TRBD2 on 6 matching bases. Trimming stripped 6 bases from V and 5 bases from J, with 17 bases between. The CDR3 covers 14 residues. Germline loops: CDR1 SGHKS, CDR2 YYEKEE (reference sequence). CDR3 in amino acids: CASIPGGVSETQYF. The DNA read from the CDR3 is TGTGCCAGCATCCCAGGAGGGGTTTCGGAGACC.

In the case of this clone: Sequencing ends 3 residues short of the CDR3 end; the germline J gene provides the rest. The genes are TRBV7-3 and TRBJ2-3; TRBD2 agrees at 10 bases. The V gene's germline CDR1 is SGHTA and CDR2 FQGTGA. The CDR3 spans 16 residues. V trimming: 6 bases; J trimming: 3 bases; junction bases outside the gene matches: 9. The part of the CDR3 DNA that was read is TGTGCCAGCAGATATCTAGCGGGAGTGTTGACAGATACG. Translation gives CASRYLAGVLTDT. In full, the CDR3 is CASRYLAGVLTDTQYF.

This clone was detected only a few times. The sequence runs out 3 residues before the end of the CDR3; the remainder is reconstructed from the germline J gene. The rearrangement links TRBV10-2 to TRBJ1-5; 10 bases align to TRBD1. With V trimmed by 9 bases and J by 7 bases, 6 bases remained unmatched. Germline values: CDR1 WSHSY, CDR2 SAAADI. The length of the CDR3 is 13 residues. The DNA read from the CDR3 is TGCGCCAGTACCGGGACAGGGGACCAGCCC. As protein: CASTGTGDQP. The entire CDR3 protein reads CASTGTGDQPQHF.

This clone appeared a few times. The read terminates 3 residues before the CDR3 end, so the remaining end is supplied by the germline J gene. This chain links TRBV2 with TRBJ1-1, with TRBD1 matching 10 bases. The V and J ends lost 5 bases and 0 bases, in that order; junction bases with no gene match: 3. The germline CDR1 and CDR2 sequences are SNHLY and FYNNEI. The CDR3 totals 15 residues. CDR3 sequence reads: CASSTGTGVNTEAFF. The CDR3 bases that were read are TGTGCCAGCAGTACAGGGACAGGGGTGAACACTGAA.

Ten or more counts support this clone. The CDR3 end is not reached by the read, which stops 3 residues before it; the germline J gene fills it in. The chain couples TRBV4-1 to TRBJ2-5; possibly TRBD2 for D (7 bases). Germline V gives CDR1 MGHRA, CDR2 YSYEKL. The V gene lost 4 bases and the J gene lost 5 bases, with 17 bases spanning the gap. This CDR3 contains 15 residues. The CDR3 spells CASSRAVGGVETQYF. The covered CDR3 bases are TGCGCCAGCAGCCGGGCTGTAGGGGGGGTGGAGACC.

This clone has ten or more counts. The read ends 3 residues before the CDR3 terminus; that terminus is restored from the germline J gene. The chain combines TRBV5-1 with TRBJ1-1, with TRBD1 identical over 10 bases. Germline CDR1 reads SGHRS; CDR2 reads YFSETQ. There are 15 residues in the CDR3. V lost 0 bases, J lost 1 base, and 0 bases stayed unmatched. CDR3 protein: CASSLGQGANTEAFF. CDR3 bases read: TGCGCCAGCAGCTTGGGACAGGGGGCGAACACTGAA.